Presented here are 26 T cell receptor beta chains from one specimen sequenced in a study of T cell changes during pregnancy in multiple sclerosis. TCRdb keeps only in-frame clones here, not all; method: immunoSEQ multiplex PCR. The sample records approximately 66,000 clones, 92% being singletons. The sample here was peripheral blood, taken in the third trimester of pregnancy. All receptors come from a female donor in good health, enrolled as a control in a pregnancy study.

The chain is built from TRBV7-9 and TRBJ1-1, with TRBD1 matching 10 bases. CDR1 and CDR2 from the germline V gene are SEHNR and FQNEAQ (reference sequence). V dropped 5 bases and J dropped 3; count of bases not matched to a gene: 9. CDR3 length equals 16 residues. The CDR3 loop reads CASSRSGTGEDTEAFF. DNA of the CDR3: TGTGCCAGCAGCAGGTCCGGGACAGGGGAGGACACTGAAGCTTTCTTT.

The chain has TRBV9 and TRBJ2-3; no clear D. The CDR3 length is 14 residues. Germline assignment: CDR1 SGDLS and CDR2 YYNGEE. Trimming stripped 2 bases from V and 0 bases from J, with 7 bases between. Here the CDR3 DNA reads TGTGCCAGCAGCGTTATGGAGAGCACAGATACGCAGTATTTT. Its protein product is CASSVMESTDTQYF.

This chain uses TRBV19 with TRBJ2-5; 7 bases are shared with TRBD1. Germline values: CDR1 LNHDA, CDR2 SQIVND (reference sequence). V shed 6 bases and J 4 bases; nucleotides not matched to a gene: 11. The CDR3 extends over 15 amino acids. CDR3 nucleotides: TGTGCCAGTAGGGACCGGACAGGAGAAGGAGAGACCCAGTACTTC. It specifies CASRDRTGEGETQYF.

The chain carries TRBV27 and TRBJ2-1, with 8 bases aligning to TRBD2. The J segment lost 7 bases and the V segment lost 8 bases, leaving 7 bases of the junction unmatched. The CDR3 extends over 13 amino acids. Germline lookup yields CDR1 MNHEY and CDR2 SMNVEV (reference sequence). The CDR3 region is CASGVSGANEQFF. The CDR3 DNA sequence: TGTGCCAGCGGGGTTAGCGGGGCGAATGAGCAGTTCTTC.

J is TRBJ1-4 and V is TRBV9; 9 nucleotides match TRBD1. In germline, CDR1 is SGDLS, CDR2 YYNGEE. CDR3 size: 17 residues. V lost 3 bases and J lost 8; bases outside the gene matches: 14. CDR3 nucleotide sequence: TGTGCCAGCAGCGCCGGGACAGGGCCGGGAGAGGGGGAAAAACTGTTTTTT. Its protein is CASSAGTGPGEGEKLFF.

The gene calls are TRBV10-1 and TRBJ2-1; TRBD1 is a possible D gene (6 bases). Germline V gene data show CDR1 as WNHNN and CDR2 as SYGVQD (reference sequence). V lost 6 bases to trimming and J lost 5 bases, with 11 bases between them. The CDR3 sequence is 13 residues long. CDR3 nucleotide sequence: TGCGCCAGCAGCACAGGACAGAACAATGAGCAGTTCTTC. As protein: CASSTGQNNEQFF.

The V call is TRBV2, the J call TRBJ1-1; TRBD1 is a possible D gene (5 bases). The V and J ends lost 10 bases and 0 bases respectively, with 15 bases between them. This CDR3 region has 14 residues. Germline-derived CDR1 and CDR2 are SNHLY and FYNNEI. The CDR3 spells CATKRQKMNTEAFF. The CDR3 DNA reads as TGTGCCACAAAAAGACAGAAAATGAACACTGAAGCTTTCTTT.

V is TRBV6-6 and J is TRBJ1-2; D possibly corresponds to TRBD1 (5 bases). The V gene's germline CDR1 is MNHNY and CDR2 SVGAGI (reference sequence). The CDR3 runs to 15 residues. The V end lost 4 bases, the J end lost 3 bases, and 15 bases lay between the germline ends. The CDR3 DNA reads TGTGCCAGCAGTTCCCCTTTGGGGGGTGACTATGGCTACACCTTC. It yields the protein CASSSPLGGDYGYTF.

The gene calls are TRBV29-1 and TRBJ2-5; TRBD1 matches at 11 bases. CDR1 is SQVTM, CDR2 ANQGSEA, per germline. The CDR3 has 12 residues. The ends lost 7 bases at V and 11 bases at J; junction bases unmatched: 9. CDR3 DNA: TGCAGCGCCCGGGGACAGGGGGGGGAGCAGTACTTC. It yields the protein CSARGQGGEQYF.

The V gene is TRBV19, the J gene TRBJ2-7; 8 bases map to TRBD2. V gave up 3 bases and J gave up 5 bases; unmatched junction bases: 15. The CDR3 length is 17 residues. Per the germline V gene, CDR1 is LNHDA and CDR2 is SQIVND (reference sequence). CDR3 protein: CASSIDQGSAGVHEQYF. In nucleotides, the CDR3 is TGTGCCAGTAGTATCGACCAGGGTTCAGCGGGAGTCCACGAGCAGTACTTC.

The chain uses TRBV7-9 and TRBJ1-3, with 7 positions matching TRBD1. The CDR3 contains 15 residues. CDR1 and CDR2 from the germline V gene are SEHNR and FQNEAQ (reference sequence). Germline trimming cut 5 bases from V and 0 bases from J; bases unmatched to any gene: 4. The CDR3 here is CASSPTGNSGNTIYF. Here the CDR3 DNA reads TGTGCCAGCAGCCCGACAGGGAACTCTGGAAACACCATATATTTT.

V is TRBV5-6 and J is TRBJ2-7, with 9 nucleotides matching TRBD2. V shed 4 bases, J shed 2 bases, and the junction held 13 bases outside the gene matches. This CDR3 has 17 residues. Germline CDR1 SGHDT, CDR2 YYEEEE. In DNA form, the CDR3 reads TGTGCCAGCAGCCCTATCCTTAGTAGCGGGGGCCCCTACGAGCAGTACTTC. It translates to CASSPILSSGGPYEQYF.

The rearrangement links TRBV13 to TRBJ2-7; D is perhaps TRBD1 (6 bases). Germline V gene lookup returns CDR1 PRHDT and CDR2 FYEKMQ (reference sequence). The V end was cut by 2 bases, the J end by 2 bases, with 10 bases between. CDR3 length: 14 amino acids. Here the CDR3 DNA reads TGTGCCAGCAGCTTAACAGGGATCCCCTACGAGCAGTACTTC. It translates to CASSLTGIPYEQYF.

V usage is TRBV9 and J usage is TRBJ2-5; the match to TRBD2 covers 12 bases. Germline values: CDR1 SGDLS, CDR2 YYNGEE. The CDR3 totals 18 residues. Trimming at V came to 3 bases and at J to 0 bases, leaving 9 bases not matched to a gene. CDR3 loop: CASSEGWTSGVYQETQYF. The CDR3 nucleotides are TGTGCCAGCAGCGAGGGCTGGACTAGCGGGGTGTACCAAGAGACCCAGTACTTC. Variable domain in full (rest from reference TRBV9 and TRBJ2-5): DSGVTQTPKHLITATGQRVTLRCSPRSGDLSVYWYQQSLDQGLQFLIQYYNGEERAKGNILERFSAQQFPDLHSELNLSSLELGDSALYFCASSEGWTSGVYQETQYFGPGTRLLVL.

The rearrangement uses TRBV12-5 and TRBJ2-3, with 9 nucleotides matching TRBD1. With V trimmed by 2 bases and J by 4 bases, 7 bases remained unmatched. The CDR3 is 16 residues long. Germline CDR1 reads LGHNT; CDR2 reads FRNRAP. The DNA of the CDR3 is TGTGCTAGTGGTTTGTTTACAGGGGGCCCCTCAGATACGCAGTATTTT. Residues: CASGLFTGGPSDTQYF. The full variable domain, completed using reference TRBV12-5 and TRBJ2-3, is DARVTQTPRHKVTEMGQEVTMRCQPILGHNTVFWYRQTMMQGLELLAYFRNRAPLDDSGMPKDRFSAEMPDATLATLKIQPSEPRDSAVYFCASGLFTGGPSDTQYFGPGTRLTVL.

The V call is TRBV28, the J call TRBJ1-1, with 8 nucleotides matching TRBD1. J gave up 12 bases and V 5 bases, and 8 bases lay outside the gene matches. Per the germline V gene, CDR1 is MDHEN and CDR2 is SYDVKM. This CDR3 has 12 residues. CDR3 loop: CASSMHQGASFF. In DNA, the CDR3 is TGTGCCAGCAGTATGCACCAGGGGGCTTCTTTCTTT.

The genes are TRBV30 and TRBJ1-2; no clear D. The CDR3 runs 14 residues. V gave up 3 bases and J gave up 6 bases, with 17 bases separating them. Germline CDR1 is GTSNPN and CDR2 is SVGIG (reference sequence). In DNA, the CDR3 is TGTGCCTGGAGGGATATCGCGGGGATCCATGGCTACACCTTC. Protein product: CAWRDIAGIHGYTF.

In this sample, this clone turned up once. The CDR3 is CASSSHRGGVEQFF. CDR3 nucleotide sequence: TGTGCCAGCAGTTCCCATCGGGGGGGGGTTGAGCAGTTCTTC. The V call is TRBV27, the J call TRBJ2-1, with 8 positions matching TRBD2. The germline gives CDR1 MNHEY, CDR2 SMNVEV (reference sequence). The CDR3 covers 14 residues. The V gene end was trimmed by 4 bases and the J gene end by 9 bases; junction bases not matched to a gene: 8.

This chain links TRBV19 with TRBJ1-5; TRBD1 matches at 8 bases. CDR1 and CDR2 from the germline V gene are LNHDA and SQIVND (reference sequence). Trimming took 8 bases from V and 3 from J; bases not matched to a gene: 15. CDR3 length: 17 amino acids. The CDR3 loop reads CASSQGAGALNNQPQHF. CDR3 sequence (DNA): TGTGCCAGTTCCCAGGGGGCAGGGGCCCTGAACAATCAGCCCCAGCATTTT.

The chain's CDR3 is CASSQPPYPGLDSYGYTF. CDR3 bases: TGTGCCAGCAGCCAACCACCCTATCCCGGACTCGATAGCTATGGCTACACCTTC. The chain recombines TRBV4-2 with TRBJ1-2, with D unresolved. Trimming stripped 2 bases from V and 4 bases from J, with 23 bases between. The germline gives CDR1 LGHNA, CDR2 YNFKEQ. The CDR3 loop spans 18 amino acids.

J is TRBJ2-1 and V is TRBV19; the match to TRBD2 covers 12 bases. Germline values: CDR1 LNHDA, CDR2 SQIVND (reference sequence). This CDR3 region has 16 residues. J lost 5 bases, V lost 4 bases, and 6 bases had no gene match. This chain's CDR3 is CASSKGGLAGHNEQFF. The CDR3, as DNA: TGTGCCAGTAGTAAGGGGGGACTAGCGGGTCACAATGAGCAGTTCTTC.

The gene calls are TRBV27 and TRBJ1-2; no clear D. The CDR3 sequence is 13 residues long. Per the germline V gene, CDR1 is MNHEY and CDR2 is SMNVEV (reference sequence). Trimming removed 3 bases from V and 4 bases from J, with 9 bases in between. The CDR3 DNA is TGTGCCAGCAGTTTCGGAGTTAGCTATGGCTACACCTTC. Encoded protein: CASSFGVSYGYTF.

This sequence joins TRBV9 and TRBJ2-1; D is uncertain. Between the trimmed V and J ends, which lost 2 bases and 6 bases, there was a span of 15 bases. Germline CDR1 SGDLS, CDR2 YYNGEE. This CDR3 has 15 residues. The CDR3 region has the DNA TGTGCCAGCAGCGTTAGAACCGCACCCTCCAATGAGCAGTTCTTC. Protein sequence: CASSVRTAPSNEQFF.

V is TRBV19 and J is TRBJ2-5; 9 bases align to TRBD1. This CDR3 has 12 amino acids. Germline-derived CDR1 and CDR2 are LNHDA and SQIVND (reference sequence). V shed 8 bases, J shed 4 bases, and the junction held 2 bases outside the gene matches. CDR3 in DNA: TGTGCCAGTGCGACAGGGGGAGAGACCCAGTACTTC. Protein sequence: CASATGGETQYF.

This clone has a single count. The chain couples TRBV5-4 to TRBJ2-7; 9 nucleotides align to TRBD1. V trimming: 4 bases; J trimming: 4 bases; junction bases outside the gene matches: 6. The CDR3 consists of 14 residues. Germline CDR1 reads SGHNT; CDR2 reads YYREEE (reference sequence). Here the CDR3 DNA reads TGTGCCAGCAGCAGCCGGGACAGGGATTACGAGCAGTACTTC. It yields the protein CASSSRDRDYEQYF.

Written as DNA, the CDR3 is TGTGCCAGCAGTGAAATAAGCGGGGGGGCCGGTGGGGAGCTGTTTTTT. As protein: CASSEISGGAGGELFF. The chain joins TRBV6-1 to TRBJ2-2; 10 nucleotides agree with TRBD2. This CDR3 spans 16 amino acids. Losses at the gene ends were 2 bases for V and 8 bases for J; bases not matched to a gene: 8. From germline, CDR1 is MNHNS and CDR2 SASEGT.